The 31 T cell receptor beta chains below were found in one sample sequenced in a study of T cells in Graves' hyperthyroidism and ophthalmopathy. Regions amplified from RNA transcripts were the TCR beta CDR3 regions. HTBI primers were employed in a first-round RT-PCR of the TCR CDR3. TCRdb re-analysed the multiplex PCR reads in MiXCR, keeping a single row per CDR3 protein. The sample has 490,000 or so distinct CDR3 sequences, 46% seen once. Sequences were obtained from peripheral blood or thyroid tissue (not recorded which). These receptors were collected from an adult woman with Graves' disease, either hyperthyroidism or ophthalmopathy (not recorded which).

The CDR3 here is CASSPLGLAGGGELFF. DNA of the CDR3: TGTGCCAGCAGTCCCCTCGGACTAGCGGGCGGGGGGGAGCTGTTTTTT. The chain uses TRBV2 and TRBJ2-2, with TRBD2 matching over 11 bases. The germline V gene has CDR1 SNHLY and CDR2 FYNNEI. The CDR3 spans 16 residues. V was pared by 5 bases and J by 8 bases, with 10 bases of the junction left unmatched.

This clonotype has only a few counts. The CDR3 reads CASSLVEGMKNEQYF. For the CDR3, the DNA is TGTGCCAGCAGTTTAGTGGAGGGAATGAAGAACGAGCAGTACTTC. The genes are TRBV12-3 or TRBV12-4 and TRBJ2-7, with D maybe TRBD2 (6 bases). V was shortened by 1 base and J by 5 bases, with 15 bases between the two germline ends. The CDR3 sequence is 15 residues long.

This clonotype appeared a few times. This sequence joins TRBV6-1 and TRBJ2-6, with D perhaps given as TRBD1 or TRBD2 (5 bases each). V lost 4 bases and J 0 bases, leaving 7 bases between the germline ends. Germline lookup yields CDR1 MNHNS and CDR2 SASEGT. CDR3 length: 15 residues. The CDR3 DNA is TGTGCCAGCAGTGTGGGGACCTCTGGGGCCAACGTCCTGACTTTC. Its protein is CASSVGTSGANVLTF.

This clonotype was found a few times. The chain carries TRBV20-1 and TRBJ2-6; D is unclear. The CDR3 contains 12 residues. The germline gives CDR1 DFQATT, CDR2 SNEGSKA (reference sequence). V dropped 0 bases and J dropped 3 bases, with 0 bases sitting between them. The CDR3 here is CSARDGANVLTF. DNA for the CDR3: TGCAGTGCTAGAGATGGGGCCAACGTCCTGACTTTC.

With regard to this clonotype: A read error is possible here, since a much larger clone lies one base away. The chain carries TRBV4-2 and TRBJ1-5; TRBD1 might be the D (6 bases). The CDR3 totals 14 residues. Germline V gene lookup returns CDR1 LGHNA and CDR2 YNFKEQ. The CDR3 coding sequence is TGTGTCAGCAGCGCCACAGGGTTGGGTCAGCCCCAGCATTTT. The encoded protein is CVSSATGLGQPQHF.

The genes are TRBV5-1 and TRBJ2-7; D remains unclear. In germline, CDR1 is SGHRS, CDR2 YFSETQ. The V end lost 3 bases, the J end lost 2 bases, and 15 bases lay between the germline ends. The CDR3 is 15 residues long. CDR3 coding DNA: TGCGCCAGCAGCTCGGGCTATACCAGTACCTACGAGCAGTACTTC. Its translation is CASSSGYTSTYEQYF.

In its sample, this clonotype was seen a few times. The rearrangement joins TRBV20-1 to TRBJ1-5; D unclear. Germline V gene sequence: CDR1 DFQATT, CDR2 SNEGSKA (reference sequence). Deletions cut 3 bases from V and 3 bases from J, with 6 bases between. The CDR3 spans 12 residues. The CDR3 is CSASQFNQPQHF. The CDR3 nucleotides read TGCAGTGCTAGTCAATTCAATCAGCCCCAGCATTTT.

At least ten counts were recorded for this clonotype. This rearrangement joins TRBV6-1 to TRBJ1-5; D not resolved. The CDR3 covers 14 residues. V was clipped by 1 base and J by 0 bases, with 4 bases between them. Germline assignment: CDR1 MNHNS and CDR2 SASEGT. CDR3: CASSEVHSNQPQHF. CDR3 in DNA: TGTGCCAGCAGTGAAGTGCATAGCAATCAGCCCCAGCATTTT.

This clonotype has at least ten counts. The rearrangement joins TRBV20-1 to TRBJ1-5, with 7 bases lining up with TRBD1. Germline V gene data show CDR1 as DFQATT and CDR2 as SNEGSKA (reference sequence). The CDR3 is 14 amino acids. The junction had 8 bases not matched to a gene; V was cut back by 4 bases and J by 5 bases. CDR3 protein: CSANTQGGDQPQHF. CDR3 nucleotide sequence: TGCAGTGCTAACACCCAGGGGGGAGATCAGCCCCAGCATTTT.

This clonotype was seen at least ten times. The rearrangement joins TRBV20-1 to TRBJ2-2; D remains ambiguous. The CDR3 is made up of 15 amino acids. The germline gives CDR1 DFQATT, CDR2 SNEGSKA (reference sequence). Trimming pared 0 bases from V and 3 bases from J, leaving 11 bases between. CDR3 sequence: CSARESRRDTGELFF. For the CDR3, the DNA is TGCAGTGCTAGAGAGTCTCGGCGAGACACCGGGGAGCTGTTTTTT.

The chain recombines TRBV2 with TRBJ1-5, with D uncertain. The V end lost 4 bases, the J end lost 0 bases, and 13 bases lay between the germline ends. The CDR3 consists of 16 residues. CDR1 is SNHLY and CDR2 is FYNNEI in the germline V gene. The CDR3 coding sequence is TGTGCCAGCAGTGGCTCAGGCAGCTATAGCAATCAGCCCCAGCATTTT. Its protein product is CASSGSGSYSNQPQHF.

The genes are TRBV10-3 and TRBJ2-7; D remains ambiguous. Deletions cut 3 bases from V and 9 bases from J, with 9 bases between. There are 11 residues in the CDR3. Per the germline V gene, CDR1 is ENHRY and CDR2 is SYGVKD. CDR3 region: CAISEKAGQYF. The CDR3 nucleotides read TGTGCCATCAGTGAAAAGGCAGGGCAGTACTTC.

This clonotype was observed a few times. V usage is TRBV27 and J usage is TRBJ1-2; the D is unclear. CDR3 length: 14 residues. Germline V lookup: CDR1 MNHEY, CDR2 SMNVEV (reference sequence). Trimming pared 5 bases from V and 3 bases from J, leaving 13 bases between. CDR3 coding DNA: TGTGCCAGCAGTAGAGATAGAGGTCACTATGGCTACACCTTC. Its protein is CASSRDRGHYGYTF.

This CDR3 reads CASSERGTWGYTF. Here the CDR3 DNA reads TGCGCCAGCAGTGAACGCGGGACCTGGGGCTACACCTTC. The chain recombines TRBV10-2 with TRBJ1-2, with D perhaps matching TRBD1 (5 bases). This CDR3 is 13 amino acids long. With 3 bases removed from V and 8 bases from J, the gap between germline ends came to 13 bases. Germline loops: CDR1 WSHSY, CDR2 SAAADI.

V gene TRBV19 combines with J gene TRBJ2-7, with a weak D call TRBD1 (6 bases). Per germline, CDR1 LNHDA and CDR2 SQIVND (reference sequence). V was shortened by 2 bases and J by 2 bases, with 10 bases between the two germline ends. The CDR3 loop spans 14 amino acids. The CDR3 DNA is TGTGCCAGTAGTATAAGAACAGGGCCCTACGAGCAGTACTTC. It codes for CASSIRTGPYEQYF.

The chain joins TRBV7-6 to TRBJ1-1; a weak D match, TRBD1 (6 bases). Germline V gives CDR1 SGHVS, CDR2 FNYEAQ. The CDR3 consists of 19 residues. Trimming took 1 base from V and 0 from J, leaving 21 bases between them. CDR3 DNA sequence: TGTGCCAGCAGCTTAGTTCTCGGGGGCCGCCTGGAGATGAACACTGAAGCTTTCTTT. Its protein is CASSLVLGGRLEMNTEAFF.

This clonotype was recorded a few times. The V gene is TRBV19, the J gene TRBJ1-1, with 7 bases lining up with TRBD1. Germline-derived CDR1 and CDR2 are LNHDA and SQIVND (reference sequence). The CDR3 is made up of 13 amino acids. Trimming cost V 7 bases and J 4 bases; bases outside gene matches: 6. This CDR3 reads CASNDREGTEAFF. The CDR3, as DNA: TGTGCCAGTAATGACAGGGAGGGCACTGAAGCTTTCTTT. Combining the CDR3 with reference TRBV19 and TRBJ1-1 gives the whole variable domain DGGITQSPKYLFRKEGQNVTLSCEQNLNHDAMYWYRQDPGQGLRLIYYSQIVNDFQKGDIAEGYSVSREKKESFPLTVTSAQKNPTAFYLCASNDREGTEAFFGQGTRLTVV.

This clonotype was counted between two and nine times. The V gene is TRBV7-2, the J gene TRBJ2-7; 10 bases fit TRBD1. Germline V lookup: CDR1 SGHTA, CDR2 FQGNSA. The CDR3 runs to 15 residues. Trimming removed 5 bases from V and 3 bases from J; junction bases left unmatched: 7. The CDR3 bases are TGTGCCAGCAGCCCGCCGGGACAGGGGATCTACGAGCAGTACTTC. Translation: CASSPPGQGIYEQYF.

This clonotype was seen repeatedly, ten times or more. The chain employs TRBV11-2 and TRBJ2-2; no definite D call. This CDR3 is built from 15 residues. Germline V gives CDR1 SGHAT, CDR2 FQNNGV. With 4 bases removed from V and 6 bases from J, the gap between germline ends came to 15 bases. Here the CDR3 reads CASSSGPTWAGELFF. The CDR3 coding sequence is TGTGCCAGCAGCTCCGGCCCAACATGGGCCGGGGAGCTGTTTTTT.

To note about this clonotype: A much more abundant neighbour one base away suggests this may be a read error. The chain carries TRBV6-6 and TRBJ1-5; 12 bases fit TRBD1. Germline CDR1 is MNHNY and CDR2 is SVGAGI (reference sequence). The CDR3 has 15 amino acids. CDR3 sequence reads: CAGSDPGQGAQPQHF. The DNA of the CDR3 is TGTGCCGGCAGTGACCCGGGACAGGGGGCACAGCCCCAGCATTTT.

At least ten counts were recorded for this clonotype. The chain recombines TRBV7-9 with TRBJ2-7; the D gene is possibly TRBD1 (5 bases). Trimming removed 1 base at V and 4 bases at J, with 11 bases between. The germline CDR1 and CDR2 sequences are SEHNR and FQNEAQ (reference sequence). This CDR3 has 14 residues. CDR3 residues: CASSLGTQGYEQYF. The CDR3 bases are TGTGCCAGCAGCTTAGGCACCCAGGGTTACGAGCAGTACTTC.

This clonotype was seen only a few times. The J gene is TRBJ2-5, the V gene TRBV9; tentative D call: TRBD1 (6 bases). V lost 4 bases, J lost 0 bases, and 10 bases lay in between. Per the germline V gene, CDR1 is SGDLS and CDR2 is YYNGEE. This CDR3 spans 14 amino acids. This chain's CDR3 is CASSLRTDQETQYF. The CDR3 DNA reads as TGTGCCAGCAGCTTACGGACAGACCAAGAGACCCAGTACTTC.

This clonotype appeared many times. V usage is TRBV12-3 or TRBV12-4 and J usage is TRBJ2-5; D is possibly TRBD2 (5 bases). Trimming took off 6 bases at V and 1 base at J, with 12 bases between the two ends. The CDR3 spans 14 residues. In nucleotides, the CDR3 is TGTGCCAGCAGCCCCGTGGGGAGCCAAGAGACCCAGTACTTC. This translates into CASSPVGSQETQYF.

V is TRBV20-1 and J is TRBJ1-2; a possible D gene is TRBD1 (6 bases). The CDR3 spans 10 residues. V lost 3 bases to trimming and J lost 10 bases, with 9 bases between them. CDR1 and CDR2 (germline): DFQATT, SNEGSKA (reference sequence). Here the CDR3 reads CSARPGVYTF. CDR3 sequence (DNA): TGCAGTGCTAGGCCAGGGGTCTACACCTTC.

DNA for the CDR3: TGTGCCAGCAGCTTACCCGCGCAAGTGGATAATTCACCCCTCCACTTT. Protein sequence: CASSLPAQVDNSPLHF. This chain joins TRBV7-6 and TRBJ1-6, with D uncertain. Trimming removed 2 bases at V and 5 bases at J, with 13 bases between. Germline CDR1 and CDR2: SGHVS and FNYEAQ. The length of the CDR3 is 16 residues.

This clonotype has a handful of counts. This chain uses TRBV29-1 with TRBJ2-5; D uncertain. This CDR3 is built from 12 residues. Germline CDR1 SQVTM, CDR2 ANQGSEA. Trimming took off 4 bases at V and 5 bases at J, with 11 bases between the two ends. This CDR3 reads CSVVTRGETQYF. CDR3 coding DNA: TGCAGCGTTGTAACGCGCGGCGAGACCCAGTACTTC. The entire variable domain, with the rest obtained from reference TRBV29-1 and TRBJ2-5, is as follows: SAVISQKPSRDICQRGTSLTIQCQVDSQVTMMFWYRQQPGQSLTLIATANQGSEATYESGFVIDKFPISRPNLTFSTLTVSNMSPEDSSIYLCSVVTRGETQYFGPGTRLLVL.

Comments on this clonotype: The final CDR3 position lacks the conserved phenylalanine or tryptophan, pointing to a likely read error. Because the CDR3's place on the DNA is in doubt, the DNA is left out and the CDR3 is given as listed by TCRdb. V gene TRBV10-3 combines with J gene TRBJ2-5; the table names TRBD1, a call not compared with the DNA. CDR1 and CDR2 (germline): ENHRY, SYGVKD. Including both end residues, the CDR3 is 10 amino acids long. The CDR3 sequence is CAISRTGSDT.

This clonotype occurred many times. In nucleotides, the CDR3 is TGTGCCAGCAGTTTTAGCGGGATCACTGAAGCTTTCTTT. Its protein product is CASSFSGITEAFF. The gene calls are TRBV12-3 or TRBV12-4 and TRBJ1-1; D not certain. Trimming removed 3 bases at V and 4 bases at J, with 9 bases between. The CDR3 covers 13 residues.

The gene calls are TRBV15 and TRBJ2-2, with D perhaps TRBD1 or TRBD2 (5 bases each). Germline CDR1 is LNHNV and CDR2 is YYDKDF (reference sequence). V was trimmed by 7 bases and J by 6 bases, leaving 21 bases between them. The CDR3 has 16 residues. The chain's CDR3 is CATTGRQQAFSGELFF. The CDR3 region has the DNA TGTGCCACCACGGGGCGGCAACAGGCCTTTTCCGGGGAGCTGTTTTTT.

The V call is TRBV29-1, the J call TRBJ1-1; TRBD1 agrees at 10 bases. Germline V gene sequence: CDR1 SQVTM, CDR2 ANQGSEA. CDR3 length: 14 residues. V dropped 6 bases and J dropped 4; count of bases not matched to a gene: 8. CDR3 residues: CSVSRRQGATEAFF. The CDR3, as DNA: TGCAGCGTCTCCCGTAGACAGGGGGCCACTGAAGCTTTCTTT.

The rearrangement joins TRBV7-4 to TRBJ1-5; D is unresolved. This CDR3 is built from 14 residues. V was shortened by 6 bases and J by 0 bases, with 9 bases between the two germline ends. Germline values: CDR1 SGHVT, CDR2 SQSDAQ. This chain's CDR3 is CASRGRNSNQPQHF. DNA for the CDR3: TGTGCCAGCAGGGGCAGAAATAGCAATCAGCCCCAGCATTTT.